This T cell receptor beta chain is from a study of somatic mutations in cytotoxic T cells in rheumatoid arthritis. Study observations and caveats: Rheumatoid arthritis patients and age-matched healthy controls showed no significant difference in CD8+ T-cell clonality. A largest CD8+ clone above 20% of CD8+ cells occurred in about an eighth of the roughly 65 patients.

Positive magnetic bead selection separated CD4+ and CD8+ cells, and flow cytometry confirmed purity. Details on this clone: Its antigen remains unidentified.

TCRdb's copy holds only in-frame clones and misses some; the assay was immunoSEQ multiplex PCR. Of more than 13,000 clones listed, approximately 77% are singletons. Trimming left V 4 bases short and J 5 bases short, with 17 bases between. Germline lookup yields CDR1 MGHRA and CDR2 YSYEKL. The CDR3 contains 15 residues. The clonotype originates from an adult with rheumatoid arthritis. Sequencing used CD8+ T cells sorted from blood. The V and J genes are TRBV4-1 and TRBJ1-1, with D perhaps matching TRBD1 (5 bases). The CDR3 loop reads CASSLNSLGGTEAFF. The CDR3 bases are TGCGCCAGCAGCCTTAATTCCCTCGGGGGGACTGAAGCTTTCTTT.